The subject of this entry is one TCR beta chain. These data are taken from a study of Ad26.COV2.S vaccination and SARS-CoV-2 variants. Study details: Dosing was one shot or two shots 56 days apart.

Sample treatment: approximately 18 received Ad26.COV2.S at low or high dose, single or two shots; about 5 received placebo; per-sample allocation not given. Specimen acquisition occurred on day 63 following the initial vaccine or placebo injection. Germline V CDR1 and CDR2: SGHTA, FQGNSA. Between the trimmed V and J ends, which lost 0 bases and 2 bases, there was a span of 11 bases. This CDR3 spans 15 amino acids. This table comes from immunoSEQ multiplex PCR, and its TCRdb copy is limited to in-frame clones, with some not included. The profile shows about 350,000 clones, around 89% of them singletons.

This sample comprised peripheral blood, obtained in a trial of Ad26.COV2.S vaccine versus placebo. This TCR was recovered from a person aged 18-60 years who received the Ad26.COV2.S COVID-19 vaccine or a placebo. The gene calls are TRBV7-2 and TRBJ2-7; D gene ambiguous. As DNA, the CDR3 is TGTGCCAGCAGCTTAGCAGCACAATCCCCCTACGAGCAGTACTTC. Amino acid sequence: CASSLAAQSPYEQYF. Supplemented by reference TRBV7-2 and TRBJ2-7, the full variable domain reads GAGVSQSPSNKVTEKGKDVELRCDPISGHTALYWYRQSLGQGLEFLIYFQGNSAPDKSGLPSDRFSAERTGGSVSTLTIQRTQQEDSAVYLCASSLAAQSPYEQYFGPGTRLTVT.